This entry lists 7 T cell receptor beta chains sequenced from one sample in a study of Graves' ophthalmopathy and Graves' hyperthyroidism. Amplified material comprised TCR beta CDR3 regions derived from RNA transcripts. The workflow started with a first-round RT-PCR run with HTBI primers and then moved on to a second-round multiplex PCR. TCRdb re-analysed the multiplex PCR reads in MiXCR, keeping a single row per CDR3 protein. In the table there are 260,000 or so distinct CDR3 sequences, about 47% of which are singletons. The material sequenced was peripheral blood. These receptors all stem from an adult man with Graves' ophthalmopathy.

The V and J genes are TRBV4-1 and TRBJ1-2, with D possibly TRBD1 on 6 matching bases. The CDR3 totals 16 residues. Trimming pared 0 bases from V and 3 bases from J, leaving 14 bases between. Per germline, CDR1 MGHRA and CDR2 YSYEKL. The CDR3 here is CASSQDQSSGDYGYTF. CDR3 DNA: TGCGCCAGCAGCCAAGATCAATCGTCAGGGGACTATGGCTACACCTTC.

The gene calls are TRBV12-3 or TRBV12-4 and TRBJ1-2; D might be TRBD1 (5 bases). Trimming removed 7 bases from V and 4 bases from J, with 13 bases in between. This CDR3 is 13 amino acids long. The chain's CDR3 is CASKISGGYGYTF. The CDR3 DNA is TGTGCCAGCAAGATTTCGGGGGGCTATGGCTACACCTTC.

The chain carries TRBV10-3 and TRBJ1-2; a weak D match, TRBD1 (6 bases). The CDR3 totals 12 residues. Germline CDR1 ENHRY, CDR2 SYGVKD. V lost 0 bases to trimming and J lost 12 bases, with 11 bases between them. Here the CDR3 DNA reads TGTGCCATCAGTGAGTCGAGGACAGCGGACACCTTC. The encoded protein is CAISESRTADTF.

This clonotype has only a few counts. The genes are TRBV6-5 and TRBJ1-2, with D uncertain. The V end was cut by 0 bases, the J end by 3 bases, with 11 bases between. Looked up from germline, CDR1 is MNHEY and CDR2 is SVGAGI. This CDR3 has 15 amino acids. The chain's CDR3 is CASSYSIRIDYGYTF. The CDR3 DNA sequence: TGTGCCAGCAGTTACTCGATCCGGATTGACTATGGCTACACCTTC.

The CDR3 is CASSLSPSSLETQYF. CDR3 in DNA: TGTGCCAGCAGCTTATCTCCGTCATCCCTAGAGACCCAGTACTTC. V is TRBV7-9 and J is TRBJ2-5; D gene uncertain. This CDR3 is built from 15 residues. Germline V gives CDR1 SEHNR, CDR2 FQNEAQ (reference sequence). Trimming stripped 2 bases from V and 4 bases from J, with 14 bases between. The complete variable domain, with remaining parts taken from reference TRBV7-9 and TRBJ2-5, reads DTGVSQNPRHKITKRGQNVTFRCDPISEHNRLYWYRQTLGQGPEFLTYFQNEAQLEKSRLLSDRFSAERPKGSFSTLEIQRTEQGDSAMYLCASSLSPSSLETQYFGPGTRLLVL.

This clonotype came up a few times. This CDR3 is CASSLMGGPNTGELFF. Written as DNA, the CDR3 is TGTGCCAGCAGCTTAATGGGAGGACCTAACACCGGGGAGCTGTTTTTT. The chain has TRBV7-3 and TRBJ2-2, with D maybe TRBD2 (6 bases). The CDR3 runs to 16 residues. V lost 1 base, J lost 2 bases, and 11 bases lay in between. The germline V gene encodes CDR1 SGHTA and CDR2 FQGTGA. The variable domain in full, with the rest retrieved from reference TRBV7-3 and TRBJ2-2, is GAGVSQTPSNKVTEKGKYVELRCDPISGHTALYWYRQSLGQGPEFLIYFQGTGAADDSGLPNDRFFAVRPEGSVSTLKIQRTERGDSAVYLCASSLMGGPNTGELFFGEGSRLTVL.

The genes are TRBV12-3 or TRBV12-4 and TRBJ1-4; D gene ambiguous. V was pared by 4 bases and J by 0 bases, with 15 bases between. This CDR3 contains 17 residues. CDR3 residues: CASSYSWPGSTNEKLFF. Here the CDR3 DNA reads TGTGCCAGCAGTTACTCGTGGCCGGGCTCAACTAATGAAAAACTGTTTTTT.